This T cell receptor beta chain was obtained from a study of cytomegalovirus exposure and HLA in healthy donors. Study results and caveats: As immune exposure information, only CMV serostatus was available. Confirmation was obtained in vitro that a few CMV-associated chains are specific for CMV antigens.

Concerning this clone: Its specificity is unknown.

Vbeta (60) and Jbeta (13) primers were used in the PCR. TCRdb keeps only in-frame clones here, not all; method: immunoSEQ multiplex PCR. The table lists over 150,000 clones, around 75% of them singletons. Germline V lookup: CDR1 SGHDN, CDR2 FVKESK. The CDR3 covers 16 residues. Trimming cost V 2 bases and J 2 bases; bases outside gene matches: 3. The genes are TRBV14 and TRBJ2-1; 10 bases agree with TRBD2. Sequencing was done on a sample of PBMCs. The source is a man aged 18-30 years in good health and CMV-seronegative. CDR3 protein: CASSQLLAGAYNEQFF. The CDR3 DNA sequence: TGTGCCAGCAGCCAACTCCTAGCGGGGGCCTACAATGAGCAGTTCTTC.